This is a list of T cell receptor beta chains from one sample in a study of T cells after posttransplantation cyclophosphamide. The repertoire was sequenced with immunoSEQ multiplex PCR; TCRdb's copy has only in-frame clones and lacks some. Sampling found 25,000 to 30,000 clones, none seen once. The sequenced material came from PBMCs. These receptors were obtained from a woman aged 55-70 years in good health, CMV-negative, and a related stem cell transplant donor. The CDR3 runs from the conserved cysteine through the conserved F or W. D genes are given only for firm matches. Clone sizes are given selectively: once, few, many, or a class where the clone is expanded.

d_gene: NA
abundance: many
j_gene: TRBJ1-4
v_gene: TRBV2
CDR3aa: CASSRRQGEEKLFF
CDR3nt: TGTGCCAGCAGTCGACGGCAAGGGGAGGAAAAACTGTTTTTT

d_gene: NA
abundance: many
j_gene: TRBJ2-1
v_gene: TRBV18
CDR3aa: CASSTLALEQFF
CDR3nt: TGTGCCAGCTCAACCCTAGCGCTCGAGCAGTTCTTC

d_gene: TRBD1
abundance: many
j_gene: TRBJ1-6
v_gene: TRBV2
CDR3aa: CASREQGNRSPLHF
CDR3nt: TGTGCCAGCAGAGAACAGGGGAACCGCTCACCCCTCCACTTT

d_gene: NA
abundance: few
j_gene: TRBJ1-6
v_gene: TRBV6-1
CDR3aa: CASSEQQVYNSPLHF
CDR3nt: TGTGCCAGCAGTGAGCAGCAGGTCTATAATTCACCCCTCCACTTT

d_gene: TRBD2
abundance: NA
j_gene: TRBJ2-1
v_gene: TRBV28
CDR3aa: CASSPGTAGGPAEQFF
CDR3nt: TGTGCCAGCAGCCCTGGGACAGCGGGAGGACCCGCTGAGCAGTTCTTC

d_gene: NA
abundance: NA
j_gene: TRBJ2-5
v_gene: TRBV7-2
CDR3aa: CASRPTLQETQYF
CDR3nt: TGTGCCAGCAGACCTACTCTACAAGAGACCCAGTACTTC

d_gene: NA
abundance: few
j_gene: TRBJ1-1
v_gene: TRBV28
CDR3aa: CASSSAGVGDTEAFF
CDR3nt: TGTGCCAGCAGTTCCGCTGGGGTAGGGGACACTGAAGCTTTCTTT

d_gene: NA
abundance: many
j_gene: TRBJ2-7
v_gene: TRBV11-2
CDR3aa: CASSLYEQYF
CDR3nt: TGTGCCAGCAGCCTGTACGAGCAGTACTTC

d_gene: NA
abundance: many
j_gene: TRBJ1-1
v_gene: TRBV5-6
CDR3aa: CASSLRVNTEAFF
CDR3nt: TGTGCCAGCAGCTTAAGGGTGAACACTGAAGCTTTCTTT

d_gene: TRBD1
abundance: many
j_gene: TRBJ2-2
v_gene: TRBV24-1
CDR3aa: CATSDERQGYMGELFF
CDR3nt: TGTGCCACCAGTGATGAAAGACAGGGGTATATGGGGGAGCTGTTTTTT

d_gene: TRBD2
abundance: NA
j_gene: TRBJ2-5
v_gene: TRBV7-3
CDR3aa: CASSLGAGGETQYF
CDR3nt: TGTGCCAGCAGCTTAGGAGCGGGGGGGGAGACCCAGTACTTC

d_gene: NA
abundance: NA
j_gene: TRBJ2-7
v_gene: TRBV6-2/TRBV6-3
CDR3aa: CASSYFTGGEQYF
CDR3nt: TGTGCCAGCAGTTATTTTACCGGGGGCGAGCAGTACTTC

d_gene: NA
abundance: many
j_gene: TRBJ1-4
v_gene: TRBV12-3/TRBV12-4
CDR3aa: CASGQSSNEKLFF
CDR3nt: TGTGCCAGCGGCCAGAGTTCTAATGAAAAACTGTTTTTT